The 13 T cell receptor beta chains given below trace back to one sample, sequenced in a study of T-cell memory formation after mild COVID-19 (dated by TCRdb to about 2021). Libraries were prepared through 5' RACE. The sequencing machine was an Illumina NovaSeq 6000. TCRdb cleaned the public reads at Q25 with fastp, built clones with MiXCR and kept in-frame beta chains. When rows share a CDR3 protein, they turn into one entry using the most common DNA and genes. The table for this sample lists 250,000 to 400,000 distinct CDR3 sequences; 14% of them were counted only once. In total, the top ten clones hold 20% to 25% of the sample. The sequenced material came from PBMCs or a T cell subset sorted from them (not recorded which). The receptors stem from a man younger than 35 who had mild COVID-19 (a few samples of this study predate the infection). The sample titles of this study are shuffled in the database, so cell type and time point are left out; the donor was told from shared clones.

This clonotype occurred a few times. CDR3 loop: CATSHDIGLVGTEAFF. CDR3 coding DNA: TGTGCCACCAGCCACGACATTGGACTTGTCGGAACTGAAGCTTTCTTT. This chain links TRBV15 with TRBJ1-1; D is ambiguous. V lost 5 bases, J lost 5 bases, and 21 bases lay in between. The CDR3 runs to 16 residues. The germline V gene encodes CDR1 LNHNV and CDR2 YYDKDF (reference sequence).

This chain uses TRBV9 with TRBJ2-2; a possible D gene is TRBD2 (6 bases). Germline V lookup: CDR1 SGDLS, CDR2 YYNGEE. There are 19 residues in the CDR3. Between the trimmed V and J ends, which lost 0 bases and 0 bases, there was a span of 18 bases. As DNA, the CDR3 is TGTGCCAGCAGCGTAGAGGTTGTGGGGGGTCTCGCGAACACCGGGGAGCTGTTTTTT. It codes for CASSVEVVGGLANTGELFF.

As DNA, the CDR3 is TGTGCCAGCAGCTTAGTAAGCCCCAGCAATCAGCCCCAGCATTTT. This translates into CASSLVSPSNQPQHF. This rearrangement joins TRBV7-2 to TRBJ1-5; D not resolved. Germline CDR1 SGHTA, CDR2 FQGNSA. This CDR3 is built from 15 residues. Trimming stripped 1 base from V and 1 base from J, with 8 bases between.

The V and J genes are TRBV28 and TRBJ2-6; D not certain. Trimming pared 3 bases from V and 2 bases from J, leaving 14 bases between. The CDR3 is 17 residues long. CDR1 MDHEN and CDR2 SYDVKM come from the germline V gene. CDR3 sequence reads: CASSFLAGWAGANVLTF. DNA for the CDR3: TGTGCCAGCAGTTTTTTGGCTGGCTGGGCTGGGGCCAACGTCCTGACTTTC.

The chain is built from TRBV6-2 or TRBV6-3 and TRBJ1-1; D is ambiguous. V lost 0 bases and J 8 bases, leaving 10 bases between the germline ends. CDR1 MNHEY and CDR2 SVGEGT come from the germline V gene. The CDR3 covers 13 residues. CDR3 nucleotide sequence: TGTGCCAGCAGTTACTCAGGCACAGAAGAAGCTTTCTTT. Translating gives CASSYSGTEEAFF.

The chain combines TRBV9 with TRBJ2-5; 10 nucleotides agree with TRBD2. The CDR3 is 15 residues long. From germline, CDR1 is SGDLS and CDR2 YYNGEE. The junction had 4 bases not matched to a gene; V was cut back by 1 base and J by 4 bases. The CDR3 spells CASSVSGGDRETQYF. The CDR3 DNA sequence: TGTGCCAGCAGCGTAAGCGGGGGGGATCGAGAGACCCAGTACTTC.

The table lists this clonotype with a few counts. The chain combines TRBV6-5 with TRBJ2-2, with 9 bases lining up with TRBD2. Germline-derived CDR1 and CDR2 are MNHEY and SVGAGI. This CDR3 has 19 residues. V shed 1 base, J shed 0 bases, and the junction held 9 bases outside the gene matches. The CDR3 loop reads CASSYYRRLAVANTGELFF. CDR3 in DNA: TGTGCCAGCAGTTACTATAGGCGACTAGCGGTCGCGAACACCGGGGAGCTGTTTTTT.

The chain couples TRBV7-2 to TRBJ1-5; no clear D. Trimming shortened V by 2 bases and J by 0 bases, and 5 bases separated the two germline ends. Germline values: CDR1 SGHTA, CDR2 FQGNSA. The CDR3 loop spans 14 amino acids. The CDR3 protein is CASSLTLSNQPQHF. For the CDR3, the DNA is TGTGCCAGCAGCTTAACGCTTAGCAATCAGCCCCAGCATTTT.

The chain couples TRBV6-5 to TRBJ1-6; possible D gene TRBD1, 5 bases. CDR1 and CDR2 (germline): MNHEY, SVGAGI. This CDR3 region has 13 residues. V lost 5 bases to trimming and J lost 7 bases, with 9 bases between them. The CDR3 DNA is TGTGCCAGCAGTGGGGGACTGAATTCACCCCTCCACTTT. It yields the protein CASSGGLNSPLHF.

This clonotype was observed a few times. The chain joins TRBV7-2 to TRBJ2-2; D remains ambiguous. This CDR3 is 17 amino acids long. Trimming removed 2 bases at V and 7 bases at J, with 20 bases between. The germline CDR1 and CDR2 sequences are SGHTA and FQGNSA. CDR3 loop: CASSLPPSSSIGGELFF. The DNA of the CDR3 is TGTGCCAGCAGCTTACCACCGAGTAGCTCGATAGGCGGGGAGCTGTTTTTT.

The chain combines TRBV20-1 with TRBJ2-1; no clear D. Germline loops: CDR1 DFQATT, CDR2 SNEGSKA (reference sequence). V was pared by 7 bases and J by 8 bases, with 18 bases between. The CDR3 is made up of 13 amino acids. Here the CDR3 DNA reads TGCAGTGTTAGGCCGATGGACGGCCATGAGCAGTTCTTC. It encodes CSVRPMDGHEQFF.

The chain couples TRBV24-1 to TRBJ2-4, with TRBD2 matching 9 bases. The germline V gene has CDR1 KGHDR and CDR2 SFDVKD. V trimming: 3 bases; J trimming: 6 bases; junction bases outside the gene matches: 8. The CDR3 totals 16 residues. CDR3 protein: CATSDPRRGGGNIQYF. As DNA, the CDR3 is TGTGCCACCAGTGATCCCCGGCGGGGGGGAGGAAACATTCAGTACTTC.

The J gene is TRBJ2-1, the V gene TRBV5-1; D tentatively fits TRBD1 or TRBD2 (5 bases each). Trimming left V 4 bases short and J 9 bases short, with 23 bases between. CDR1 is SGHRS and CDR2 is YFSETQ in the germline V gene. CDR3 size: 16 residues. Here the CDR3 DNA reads TGCGCCAGCAGCCCTTCCCGGACACTAGGATCGGGTGAGCAGTTCTTC. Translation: CASSPSRTLGSGEQFF.